The present T cell receptor beta chain was sequenced within a study of blood T cell repertoires in COVID-19. Study-wide background: Acute-phase and convalescent COVID-19 samples originated in the United States, Italy and Spain. Sample material is recorded as cDNA or gDNA derived from T cells, B-cell-depleted T cells, or PBMCs.

Source study methods: Estimated nucleated cell counts came from reference gene primer amplification. Sequencing was performed with immunoSEQ multiplex PCR; in TCRdb, only in-frame clones are kept and a portion is missing. Clonal size and the V and J genes are those of that table, whereas D and trimming came from the DNA. The sample has 400,000 to 500,000 clones; roughly 85% are singletons. Sample: peripheral blood. The clonotype comes from a woman in her twenties or thirties with active or convalescent COVID-19.

The CDR3 loop is CASSLALVDEQFF. In nucleotides, the CDR3 is TGTGCCAGCAGCTTAGCACTAGTGGATGAGCAGTTCTTC. The V and J genes are TRBV5-6 and TRBJ2-1, with a tentative D call TRBD2 (5 bases). CDR3 length: 13 amino acids. Trimming pared 2 bases from V and 8 bases from J, leaving 11 bases between. From germline, CDR1 is SGHDT and CDR2 YYEEEE.